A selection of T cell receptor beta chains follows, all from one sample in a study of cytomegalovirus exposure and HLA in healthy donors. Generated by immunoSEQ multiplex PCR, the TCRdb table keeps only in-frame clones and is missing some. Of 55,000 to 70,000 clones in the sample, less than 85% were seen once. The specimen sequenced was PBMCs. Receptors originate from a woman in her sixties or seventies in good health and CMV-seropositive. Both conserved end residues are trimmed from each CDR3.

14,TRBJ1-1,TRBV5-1,ASSLVGNSRGTEAF
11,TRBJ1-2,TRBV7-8,ASSDRGRYGYT
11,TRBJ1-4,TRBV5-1,ASSANQGEKLF
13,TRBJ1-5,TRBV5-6,ASSLSQGAFQPQH
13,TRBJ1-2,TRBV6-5,ASTFSPGGYYGYT
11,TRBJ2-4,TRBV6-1,ASSDTGVGIQY
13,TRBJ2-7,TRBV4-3,ASSINPGLAYEQY
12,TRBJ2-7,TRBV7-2,ASSLEGTSGEQY
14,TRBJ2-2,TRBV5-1,ASSLNAGGYTGELF
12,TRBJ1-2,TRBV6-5,ASRPAGGNYGYT
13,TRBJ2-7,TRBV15,ATSRRQGIVHEQY
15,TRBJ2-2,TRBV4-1,ASSHTGRGSNTGELF
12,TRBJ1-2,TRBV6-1,ASRPGTGGHGYT
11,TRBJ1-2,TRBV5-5,ASSLTATSGYT
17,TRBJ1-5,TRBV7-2,ASSLAEGVNYLGNQPQH
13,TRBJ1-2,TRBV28,ASSTIGGQHYGYT
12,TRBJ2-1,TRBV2,ASSDLRGDNEQF
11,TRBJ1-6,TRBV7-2,ASSQSYRVPLH
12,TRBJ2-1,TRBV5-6,ASSLAGVGNEQF
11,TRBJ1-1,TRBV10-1,ASSTGLTTEAF
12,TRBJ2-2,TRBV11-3,ASSRGSNTGELF
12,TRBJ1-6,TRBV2,ASSRRQGTSPLH
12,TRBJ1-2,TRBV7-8,ASTLGQGASGYT
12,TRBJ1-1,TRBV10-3,AIRRQGEDTEAF
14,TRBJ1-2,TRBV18,ASSPGGANLGDGYT
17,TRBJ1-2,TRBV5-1,ASSLGASGPGQAMSGYT
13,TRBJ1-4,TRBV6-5,ASRKGGGTNEKLF
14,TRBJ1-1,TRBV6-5,ASSSRPGTYTTEAF
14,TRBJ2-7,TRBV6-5,ASSYQWGRSGGEQY
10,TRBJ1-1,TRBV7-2,ASSQMRPEAF
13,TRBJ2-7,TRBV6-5,ASSYSGRDSYEQY
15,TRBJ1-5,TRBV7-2,ASSLAQGEASNQPQH
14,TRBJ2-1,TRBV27,ASRHRLGQGVDEQF